This T cell receptor beta chain was observed in a study of T cells expressing NK-cell markers. One entry per CDR3 protein, without DNA, is what TCRdb gives after re-calling the 5' RACE reads. The table counts roughly 350,000 distinct CDR3 sequences; about 5.2% lies in the top ten. Germline lookup yields CDR1 DFQATT and CDR2 SNEGSKA (reference sequence). CDR3 length: 14 amino acids. This chain links TRBV20-1 with TRBJ2-1; TCRdb returns TRBD2, unconfirmable since there is no DNA. Specimen: blood T cells: a sorted CD56 or NKG2C T cell subset, CD4+ or CD8+ T cells, or bulk PBMC T cells (not recorded which). The receptor was isolated from a man aged 18-70 years in good health. The CDR3 sequence is CSAPGLNNYNEQFF.